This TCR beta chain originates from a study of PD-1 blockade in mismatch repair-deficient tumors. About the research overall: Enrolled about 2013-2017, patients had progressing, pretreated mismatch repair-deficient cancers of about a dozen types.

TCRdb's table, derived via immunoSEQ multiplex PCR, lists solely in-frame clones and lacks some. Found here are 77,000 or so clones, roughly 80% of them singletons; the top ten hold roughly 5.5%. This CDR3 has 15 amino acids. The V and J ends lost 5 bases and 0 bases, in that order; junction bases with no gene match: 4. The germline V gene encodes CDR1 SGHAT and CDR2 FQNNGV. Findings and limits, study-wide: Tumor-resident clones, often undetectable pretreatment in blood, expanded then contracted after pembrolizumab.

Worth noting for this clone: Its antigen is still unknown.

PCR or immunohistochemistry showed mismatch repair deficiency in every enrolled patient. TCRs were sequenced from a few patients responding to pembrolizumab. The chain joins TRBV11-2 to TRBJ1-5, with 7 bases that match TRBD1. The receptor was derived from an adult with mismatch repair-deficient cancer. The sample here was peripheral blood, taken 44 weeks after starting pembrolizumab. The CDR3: CASSQDRASNQPQHF. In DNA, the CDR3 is TGTGCCAGCAGCCAAGACAGGGCTAGCAATCAGCCCCAGCATTTT.